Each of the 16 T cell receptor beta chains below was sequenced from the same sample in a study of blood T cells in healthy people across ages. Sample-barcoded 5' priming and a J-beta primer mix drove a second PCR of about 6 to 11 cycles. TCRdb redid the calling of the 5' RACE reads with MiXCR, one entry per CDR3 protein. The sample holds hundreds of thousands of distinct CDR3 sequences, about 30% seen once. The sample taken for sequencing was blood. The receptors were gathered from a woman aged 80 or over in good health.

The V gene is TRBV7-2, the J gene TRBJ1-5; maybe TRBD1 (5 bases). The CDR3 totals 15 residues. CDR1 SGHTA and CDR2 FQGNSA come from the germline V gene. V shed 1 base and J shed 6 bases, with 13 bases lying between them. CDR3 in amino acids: CASSLEGIEGQPQHF. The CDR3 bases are TGTGCCAGCAGCTTAGAGGGGATAGAAGGTCAGCCCCAGCATTTT.

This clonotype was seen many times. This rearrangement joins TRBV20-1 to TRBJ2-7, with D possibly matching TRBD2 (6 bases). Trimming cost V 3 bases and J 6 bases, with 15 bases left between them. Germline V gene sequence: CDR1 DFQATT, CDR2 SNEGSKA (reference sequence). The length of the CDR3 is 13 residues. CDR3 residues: CSASSTSSGEQYF. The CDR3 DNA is TGCAGTGCTAGCTCTACTAGCTCTGGCGAGCAGTACTTC.

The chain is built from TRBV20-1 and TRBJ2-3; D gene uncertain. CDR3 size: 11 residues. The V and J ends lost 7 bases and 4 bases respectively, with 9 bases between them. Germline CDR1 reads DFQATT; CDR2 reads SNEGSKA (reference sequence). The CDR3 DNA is TGCAGTGTTAGGAATGCAGATACGCAGTATTTT. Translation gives CSVRNADTQYF.

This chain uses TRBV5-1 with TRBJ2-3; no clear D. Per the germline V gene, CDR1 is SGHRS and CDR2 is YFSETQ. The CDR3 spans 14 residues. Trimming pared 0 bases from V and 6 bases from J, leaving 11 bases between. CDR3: CASSLASVLDTQYF. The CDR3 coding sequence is TGCGCCAGCAGCTTGGCCTCGGTTCTCGATACGCAGTATTTT.

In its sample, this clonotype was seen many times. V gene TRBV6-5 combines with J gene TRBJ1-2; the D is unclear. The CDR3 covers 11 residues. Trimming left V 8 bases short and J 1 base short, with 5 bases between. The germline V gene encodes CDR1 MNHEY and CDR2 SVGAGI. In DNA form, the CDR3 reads TGTGCCAGCGGGGATAACTATGGCTACACCTTC. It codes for CASGDNYGYTF.

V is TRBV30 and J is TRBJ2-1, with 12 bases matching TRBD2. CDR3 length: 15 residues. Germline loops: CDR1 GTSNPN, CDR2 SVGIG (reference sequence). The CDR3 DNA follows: TGTGCTCAAGGAGCCCTAGCGGGGGGGCTGAATGAGCAGTTCTTC. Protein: CAQGALAGGLNEQFF.

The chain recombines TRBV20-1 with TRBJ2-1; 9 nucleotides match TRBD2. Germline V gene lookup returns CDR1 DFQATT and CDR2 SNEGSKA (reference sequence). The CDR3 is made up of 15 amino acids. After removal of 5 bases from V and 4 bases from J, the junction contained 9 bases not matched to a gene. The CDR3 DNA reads TGCAGTGCTCGAGGGCGCCTAGCGGGGTACAATGAGCAGTTCTTC. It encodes CSARGRLAGYNEQFF.

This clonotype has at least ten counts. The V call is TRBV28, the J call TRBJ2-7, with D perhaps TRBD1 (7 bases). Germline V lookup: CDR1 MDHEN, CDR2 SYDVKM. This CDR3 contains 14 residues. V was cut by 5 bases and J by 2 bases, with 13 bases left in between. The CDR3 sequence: CASSPGGRTYEQYF. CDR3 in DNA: TGTGCCAGCAGTCCAGGGGGGAGGACCTACGAGCAGTACTTC.

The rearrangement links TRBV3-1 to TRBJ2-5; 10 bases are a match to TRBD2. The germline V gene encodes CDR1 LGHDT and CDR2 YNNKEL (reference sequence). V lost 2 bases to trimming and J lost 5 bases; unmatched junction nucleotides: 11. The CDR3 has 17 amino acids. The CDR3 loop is CASSQSAGAGGLETQYF. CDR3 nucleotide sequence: TGTGCCAGCAGCCAATCCGCCGGAGCGGGGGGGCTGGAGACCCAGTACTTC.

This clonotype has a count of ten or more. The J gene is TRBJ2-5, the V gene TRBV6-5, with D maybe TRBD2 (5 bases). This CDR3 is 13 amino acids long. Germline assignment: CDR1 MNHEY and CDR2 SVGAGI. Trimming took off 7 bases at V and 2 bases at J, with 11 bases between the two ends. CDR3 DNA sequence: TGTGCCAGCAATCCGGGATGGCAAGAGACCCAGTACTTC. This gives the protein CASNPGWQETQYF.

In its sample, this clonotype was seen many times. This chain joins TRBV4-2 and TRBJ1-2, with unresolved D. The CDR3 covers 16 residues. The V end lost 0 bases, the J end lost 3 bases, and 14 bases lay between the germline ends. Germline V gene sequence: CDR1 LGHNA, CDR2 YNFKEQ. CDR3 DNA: TGTGCCAGCAGCCAAGAACCCCCGGGGAGTCACTATGGCTACACCTTC. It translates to CASSQEPPGSHYGYTF.

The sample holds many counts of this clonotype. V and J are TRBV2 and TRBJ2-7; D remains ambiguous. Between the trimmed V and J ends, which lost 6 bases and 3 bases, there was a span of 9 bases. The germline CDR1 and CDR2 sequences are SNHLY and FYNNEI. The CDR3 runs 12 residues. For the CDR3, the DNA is TGTGCCAGCAGCGTCGGCAACTACGAGCAGTACTTC. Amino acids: CASSVGNYEQYF.

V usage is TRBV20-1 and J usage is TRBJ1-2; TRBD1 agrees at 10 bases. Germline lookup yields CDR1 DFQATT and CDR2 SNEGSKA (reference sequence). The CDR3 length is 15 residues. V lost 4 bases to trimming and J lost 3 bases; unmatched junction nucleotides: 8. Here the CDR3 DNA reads TGCAGTGCTACCGGGACAGGGGTATTAGACTATGGCTACACCTTC. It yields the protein CSATGTGVLDYGYTF.

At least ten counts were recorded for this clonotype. The CDR3 DNA reads as TGTGCCAGCAGCTTAATGGCATCAACTCGCAACGTCCTGACTTTC. Translation: CASSLMASTRNVLTF. The chain recombines TRBV7-9 with TRBJ2-6; D is unclear. Trimming shortened V by 2 bases and J by 9 bases, and 14 bases separated the two germline ends. The CDR3 is made up of 15 amino acids. Germline V gene lookup returns CDR1 SEHNR and CDR2 FQNEAQ (reference sequence).

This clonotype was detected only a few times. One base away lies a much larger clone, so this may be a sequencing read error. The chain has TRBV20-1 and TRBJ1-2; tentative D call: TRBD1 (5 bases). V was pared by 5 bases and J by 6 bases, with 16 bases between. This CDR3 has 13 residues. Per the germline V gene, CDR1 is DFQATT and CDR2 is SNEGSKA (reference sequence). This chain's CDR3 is CSAGRGLTDGYTF. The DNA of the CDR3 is TGCAGTGCTGGGAGGGGCCTTACTGATGGCTACACCTTC.

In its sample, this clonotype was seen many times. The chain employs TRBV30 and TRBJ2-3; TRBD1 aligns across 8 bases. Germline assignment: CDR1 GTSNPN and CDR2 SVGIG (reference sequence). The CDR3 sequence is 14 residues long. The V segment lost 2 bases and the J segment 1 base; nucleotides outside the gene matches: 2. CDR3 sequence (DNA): TGTGCCTGGAGTACGACAGGGGGCACAGATACGCAGTATTTT. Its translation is CAWSTTGGTDTQYF. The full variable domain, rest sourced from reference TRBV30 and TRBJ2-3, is SQTIHQWPATLVQPVGSPLSLECTVEGTSNPNLYWYRQAAGRGLQLLFYSVGIGQISSEVPQNLSASRPQDRQFILSSKKLLLSDSGFYLCAWSTTGGTDTQYFGPGTRLTVL.